Following are 5 T cell receptor beta chains from one sample sequenced in a study of technical replicates of blood from a handful of donors. Some clones are missing from TCRdb's copy, which holds only in-frame ones; the method was immunoSEQ multiplex PCR. The data show roughly 60,000 clones, 92% seen once. The sequenced sample was PBMCs. The receptors derive from a human donor in good health. Some clones in this sample may be carry-over from other donors' samples.

The CDR3 sequence is CASSYLRQGTPEAFF. The CDR3 bases are TGTGCCAGCAGTTACTTAAGACAGGGTACGCCTGAAGCTTTCTTT. The chain combines TRBV6-5 with TRBJ1-1, with 7 bases that match TRBD1. The CDR3 spans 15 residues. Germline-derived CDR1 and CDR2 are MNHEY and SVGAGI. J lost 6 bases, V lost 1 base, and 8 bases had no gene match.

CDR3 in DNA: TGCGCCAGCAGCCATTACGGGGAGCAGTTCTTC. It yields the protein CASSHYGEQFF. The rearrangement links TRBV4-1 to TRBJ2-1, with D uncertain. Trimming pared 3 bases from V and 10 bases from J, leaving 7 bases between. The germline V gene has CDR1 MGHRA and CDR2 YSYEKL. The CDR3 is made up of 11 amino acids.

The V call is TRBV5-4, the J call TRBJ1-1; D is unresolved. Germline V CDR1 and CDR2: SGHNT, YYREEE (reference sequence). V was shortened by 0 bases and J by 0 bases, with 6 bases between the two germline ends. This CDR3 spans 14 amino acids. Written as DNA, the CDR3 is TGTGCCAGCAGCTTGGCGAGGGTGAACACTGAAGCTTTCTTT. This encodes CASSLARVNTEAFF.

This chain links TRBV25-1 with TRBJ1-2; 10 bases agree with TRBD1. Per the germline V gene, CDR1 is MGHDK and CDR2 is SYGVNS. J lost 8 bases, V lost 6 bases, and 9 bases had no gene match. The CDR3 contains 14 residues. CDR3 sequence reads: CASRGAGQGPGYTF. The CDR3 bases are TGTGCCAGCAGGGGAGCGGGACAGGGGCCGGGCTACACCTTC.

The chain links TRBV6-5 to TRBJ2-7; 9 bases are a match to TRBD1. Germline V gene sequence: CDR1 MNHEY, CDR2 SVGAGI. This CDR3 comprises 13 residues. V shed 6 bases, J shed 6 bases, and the junction held 6 bases outside the gene matches. The CDR3, as DNA: TGTGCCAGCAGCTACAGGGGGCGACGCGAGCAGTACTTC. Protein: CASSYRGRREQYF.